The 21 T cell receptor beta chains listed next were all sequenced from one sample in a study of blood T cell repertoires in COVID-19. The repertoire was sequenced with immunoSEQ multiplex PCR; TCRdb's copy has only in-frame clones and lacks some. The table includes about 200,000 clones, 85% detected once. What was sequenced was peripheral blood. All receptors derive from a man aged 60 to 69 with COVID-19, enrolled during active disease.

This clone was counted once. The chain couples TRBV6-1 to TRBJ1-2; no firm D call. V was trimmed by 2 bases and J by 4 bases, leaving 17 bases between them. Germline assignment: CDR1 MNHNS and CDR2 SASEGT. The CDR3 covers 16 residues. For the CDR3, the DNA is TGTGCCAGCAGTGAACCCCGACTCGAGGGAAGCTATGGCTACACCTTC. It is translated as CASSEPRLEGSYGYTF.

This clone was counted only a few times. V gene TRBV20-1 combines with J gene TRBJ1-1, with TRBD1 as a possible D gene (5 bases). The CDR3 is made up of 11 amino acids. Germline values: CDR1 DFQATT, CDR2 SNEGSKA (reference sequence). V lost 0 bases to trimming and J lost 13 bases, with 12 bases between them. The CDR3 here is CSARDIQGNFF. CDR3 in DNA: TGCAGTGCTAGAGATATCCAGGGAAATTTCTTT.

In this sample, this clone turned up a few times. The chain has TRBV7-3 and TRBJ1-1; 7 nucleotides agree with TRBD1. This CDR3 region has 16 residues. CDR1 and CDR2 from the germline V gene are SGHTA and FQGTGA. The trim removed 6 bases at V and 1 base at J, leaving 11 bases unmatched. CDR3 DNA: TGTGCCAGCAGACCTGCGCCGACAGGGACGAACACTGAAGCTTTCTTT. This encodes CASRPAPTGTNTEAFF.

The rearrangement joins TRBV30 to TRBJ2-5, with 8 bases lining up with TRBD2. V shed 3 bases, J shed 5 bases, and the junction held 14 bases outside the gene matches. The CDR3 covers 16 residues. CDR1 and CDR2 from the germline V gene are GTSNPN and SVGIG (reference sequence). The chain's CDR3 is CAWSAGLAGTRETQYF. The CDR3 DNA is TGTGCCTGGAGCGCTGGGCTAGCGGGTACTAGGGAGACCCAGTACTTC.

J is TRBJ1-6 and V is TRBV5-4; TRBD1 aligns across 7 bases. In germline, CDR1 is SGHNT, CDR2 YYREEE (reference sequence). V lost 3 bases, J lost 9 bases, and 9 bases stayed unmatched. The CDR3 spans 15 residues. The CDR3 DNA reads TGTGCCAGCAGCTCCTTAGACAGGGACGGTTCACCCCTCCACTTT. It translates to CASSSLDRDGSPLHF. Variable domain in full (rest from reference TRBV5-4 and TRBJ1-6): ETGVTQSPTHLIKTRGQQVTLRCSSQSGHNTVSWYQQALGQGPQFIFQYYREEENGRGNFPPRFSGLQFPNYSSELNVNALELDDSALYLCASSSLDRDGSPLHFGNGTRLTVT.

The chain couples TRBV5-1 to TRBJ2-1; TRBD1 agrees at 9 bases. The CDR3 totals 14 residues. Germline lookup yields CDR1 SGHRS and CDR2 YFSETQ. Trimming at V came to 4 bases and at J to 7 bases, leaving 6 bases not matched to a gene. The CDR3 DNA reads as TGCGCCAGCAGCCCGGGACAGGGTTGGAATGAGCAGTTCTTC. Translated: CASSPGQGWNEQFF.

CDR3 coding DNA: TGTGCCAGCAGTGAAAAGAGCGGGAATCGGGGAGAGACCCAGTACTTC. Amino acids: CASSEKSGNRGETQYF. The chain couples TRBV2 to TRBJ2-5, with 7 bases lining up with TRBD2. CDR3 size: 16 residues. Losses at the gene ends were 2 bases for V and 4 bases for J; bases not matched to a gene: 10. CDR1 and CDR2 (germline): SNHLY, FYNNEI.

This clone showed up just a few times. The CDR3 coding sequence is TGTGCCAGCGTTCTAGGGGCGAACACCGGGGAGCTGTTTTTT. Protein sequence: CASVLGANTGELFF. The chain has TRBV7-9 and TRBJ2-2; TRBD1 is a possible D gene (5 bases). Trimming left V 8 bases short and J 0 bases short, with 10 bases between. The CDR3 runs to 14 residues. Per the germline V gene, CDR1 is SEHNR and CDR2 is FQNEAQ (reference sequence).

The rearrangement joins TRBV19 to TRBJ1-4; D remains unclear. Germline-derived CDR1 and CDR2 are LNHDA and SQIVND (reference sequence). The CDR3 sequence is 15 residues long. CDR3 region: CPPPSKGATNEKLFF. CDR3 DNA sequence: TGTCCCCCCCCCAGTAAAGGAGCAACTAATGAAAAACTGTTTTTT.

This clone occurred once. The chain employs TRBV18 and TRBJ1-5; unclear D gene. This CDR3 spans 12 amino acids. The ends were cut back, 0 bases at V and 9 bases at J, with 6 bases in the middle. Germline-derived CDR1 and CDR2 are KGHSH and LQKENI. The CDR3 loop is CASSPPAGPQHF. The CDR3 nucleotides read TGTGCCAGCTCACCACCTGCGGGGCCCCAGCATTTT. Based on the CDR3 plus reference TRBV18 and TRBJ1-5, the full variable domain is NAGVMQNPRHLVRRRGQEARLRCSPMKGHSHVYWYRQLPEEGLKFMVYLQKENIIDESGMPKERFSAEFPKEGPSILRIQQVVRGDSAAYFCASSPPAGPQHFGDGTRLSIL.

The CDR3 sequence: CSASRQGGSKNIQYF. CDR3 DNA sequence: TGCAGTGCCAGTCGACAGGGAGGAAGCAAAAACATTCAGTACTTC. This sequence joins TRBV20-1 and TRBJ2-4, with D perhaps TRBD1 (7 bases). The CDR3 has 15 amino acids. From germline, CDR1 is DFQATT and CDR2 SNEGSKA (reference sequence). Trimming cost V 6 bases and J 3 bases, with 18 bases left between them.

This clone was observed once. The chain has TRBV6-5 and TRBJ2-1; 12 bases are shared with TRBD2. The germline CDR1 and CDR2 sequences are MNHEY and SVGAGI. Trimming cost V 6 bases and J 6 bases; bases outside gene matches: 3. This CDR3 region has 14 residues. The chain's CDR3 is CASRTSGRINEQFF. CDR3 in DNA: TGTGCCAGCAGGACTAGCGGGAGAATCAATGAGCAGTTCTTC.

V is TRBV9 and J is TRBJ1-2, with 8 nucleotides matching TRBD1. The CDR3 sequence is 14 residues long. The ends lost 1 base at V and 1 base at J; junction bases unmatched: 0. Germline V CDR1 and CDR2: SGDLS, YYNGEE. The CDR3 protein is CASSVTGGNYGYTF. CDR3 nucleotide sequence: TGTGCCAGCAGCGTAACAGGGGGTAACTATGGCTACACCTTC.

The genes are TRBV30 and TRBJ1-4; maybe TRBD1 (6 bases). Germline CDR1 and CDR2: GTSNPN and SVGIG (reference sequence). V lost 3 bases, J lost 3 bases, and 17 bases lay in between. The CDR3 contains 16 residues. The CDR3 DNA reads as TGTGCCTGGAGAGAAAAAGGACAGTGGGCTAATGAAAAACTGTTTTTT. This codes for CAWREKGQWANEKLFF.

This chain connects TRBV19 to TRBJ1-6; a possible D gene is TRBD1 (6 bases). Trimming took 0 bases from V and 10 from J, leaving 19 bases between them. Germline V gene lookup returns CDR1 LNHDA and CDR2 SQIVND (reference sequence). This CDR3 is built from 17 residues. CDR3 sequence: CASSIDRTAQSLSPLHF. CDR3 nucleotide sequence: TGTGCCAGTAGTATAGATCGGACAGCCCAGTCCTTATCACCCCTCCACTTT.

The chain links TRBV30 to TRBJ1-4; 10 bases match TRBD1. V lost 3 bases and J lost 5; bases outside the gene matches: 3. Germline assignment: CDR1 GTSNPN and CDR2 SVGIG (reference sequence). This CDR3 has 14 amino acids. CDR3: CAWSRDRGNEKLFF. CDR3 bases: TGTGCCTGGAGCCGGGACAGGGGAAATGAAAAACTGTTTTTT.

The V and J genes are TRBV9 and TRBJ2-7; tentative D call: TRBD1 (6 bases). The CDR3 consists of 15 residues. Germline assignment: CDR1 SGDLS and CDR2 YYNGEE. Trimming removed 0 bases at V and 2 bases at J, with 12 bases between. In DNA form, the CDR3 reads TGTGCCAGCAGCGTAGAACTGGACAGCACCTACGAGCAGTACTTC. Encoded protein: CASSVELDSTYEQYF.

The rearrangement joins TRBV7-9 to TRBJ1-6, with 7 bases lining up with TRBD1. The V and J ends lost 0 bases and 14 bases, in that order; junction bases with no gene match: 10. Looked up from germline, CDR1 is SEHNR and CDR2 is FQNEAQ (reference sequence). The CDR3 runs 15 residues. CDR3: CASSLAADRTITLHF. The CDR3 DNA reads as TGTGCCAGCAGCTTAGCGGCGGACAGGACGATAACCCTCCACTTT.

The chain links TRBV5-1 to TRBJ1-3, with 9 bases that match TRBD1. The V gene's germline CDR1 is SGHRS and CDR2 YFSETQ. Germline trimming cut 4 bases from V and 4 bases from J; bases unmatched to any gene: 6. This CDR3 comprises 15 residues. CDR3 in DNA: TGCGCCAGCAGCCTAAGGACAGGGGACGGAAACACCATATATTTT. It specifies CASSLRTGDGNTIYF. Filled out from reference TRBV5-1 and TRBJ1-3, the complete variable domain reads KAGVTQTPRYLIKTRGQQVTLSCSPISGHRSVSWYQQTPGQGLQFLFEYFSETQRNKGNFPGRFSGRQFSNSRSEMNVSTLELGDSALYLCASSLRTGDGNTIYFGEGSWLTVV.

The V gene is TRBV5-1, the J gene TRBJ2-3, with 8 bases fitting TRBD2. The CDR3 length is 16 residues. Trimming cost V 1 base and J 3 bases; bases outside gene matches: 7. Germline V CDR1 and CDR2: SGHRS, YFSETQ. The CDR3 DNA is TGCGCCAGCAGCTTGCTCGGGAGGGGTAAAACAGATACGCAGTATTTT. This sequence encodes CASSLLGRGKTDTQYF.

The CDR3 protein is CAWSVRGPSYEQYF. The CDR3 bases are TGTGCCTGGAGTGTACGAGGGCCTTCCTACGAGCAGTACTTC. The genes are TRBV30 and TRBJ2-7; TRBD2 might be the D (5 bases). V was trimmed by 0 bases and J by 1 base, leaving 10 bases between them. The CDR3 is 14 amino acids. In germline, CDR1 is GTSNPN, CDR2 SVGIG (reference sequence).